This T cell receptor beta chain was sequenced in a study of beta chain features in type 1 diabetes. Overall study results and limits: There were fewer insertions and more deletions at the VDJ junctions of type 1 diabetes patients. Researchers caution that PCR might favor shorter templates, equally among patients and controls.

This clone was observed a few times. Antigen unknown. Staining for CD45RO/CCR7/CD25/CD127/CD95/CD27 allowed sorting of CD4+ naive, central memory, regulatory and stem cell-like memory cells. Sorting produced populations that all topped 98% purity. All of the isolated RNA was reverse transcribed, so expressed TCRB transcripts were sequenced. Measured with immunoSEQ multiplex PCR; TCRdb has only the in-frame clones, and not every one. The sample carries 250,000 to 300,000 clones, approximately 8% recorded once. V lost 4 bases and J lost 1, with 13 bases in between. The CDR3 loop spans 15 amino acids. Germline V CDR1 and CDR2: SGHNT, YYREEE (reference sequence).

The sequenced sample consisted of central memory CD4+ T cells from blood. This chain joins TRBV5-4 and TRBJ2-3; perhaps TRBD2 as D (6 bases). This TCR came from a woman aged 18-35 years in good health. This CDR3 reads CASSLRSSGTDTQYF. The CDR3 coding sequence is TGTGCCAGCAGCCTGCGGTCTAGCGGCACAGATACGCAGTATTTT.